Detailed here is one TCR beta chain. This sample is part of a study of blood T cell repertoires in COVID-19. Study-wide context: Acute and convalescent COVID-19 samples came from the United States, Italy and Spain. In each case, the material was cDNA or gDNA derived from T cells, B-cell-depleted T cells, or PBMCs.

V was clipped by 6 bases and J by 4 bases, with 15 bases between them. This CDR3 is 14 amino acids long. Germline V gene data show CDR1 as MDHEN and CDR2 as SYDVKM. As originally analysed: Cell counts per sample came from amplifying reference gene primers. Sequencing was performed with immunoSEQ multiplex PCR; in TCRdb, only in-frame clones are kept and a portion is missing. The DNA was the basis for D and trimming; V, J and clone size are from that table. The data hold over 90,000 clones, with about 86% observed a single time. V gene TRBV28 combines with J gene TRBJ1-2; D is perhaps TRBD1 (6 bases). The sequenced material came from peripheral blood. This TCR came from a woman in her sixties in a cohort sampled during active or convalescent COVID-19. The CDR3, as DNA: TGTGCCAGCAGCCGCCCCCCAGGGGTCTATGGCTACACCTTC. This encodes CASSRPPGVYGYTF.